The rows below give T cell receptor beta chains drawn from one sample of a study of blood T cell repertoires in COVID-19. Using immunoSEQ multiplex PCR, the repertoire was profiled, and TCRdb retains in-frame clones only, with some absent. The data contain a few hundred thousand clones, around 90% of them singletons. The sequenced sample was PBMCs or T cells enriched from blood (not recorded which). These receptors all come from a man under 40 who had been exposed to COVID-19. The CDR3 runs from the conserved cysteine through the conserved F or W. Each record gives: clone size, J gene, V gene, D gene, CDR3 protein, CDR3 DNA. D genes are given only for firm matches. Clone size is shown for a subset of rows, as once, few, many or a class of expanded clone.

clone_size: NA
j_call: TRBJ2-2
v_call: TRBV10-3
d_call: NA
cdr3_aa: CAITPDMGTGELFF
cdr3_nt: TGTGCCATTACCCCGGACATGGGTACGGGGGAGCTGTTTTTT

clone_size: NA
j_call: TRBJ2-2
v_call: TRBV12-3/TRBV12-4
d_call: NA
cdr3_aa: CASSRGTGELFF
cdr3_nt: TGTGCCAGCAGTAGGGGGACCGGGGAGCTGTTTTTT

clone_size: NA
j_call: TRBJ1-3
v_call: TRBV4-2
d_call: NA
cdr3_aa: CASSQVSGVGNTIYF
cdr3_nt: TGTGCCAGCAGCCAAGTGTCAGGGGTTGGAAACACCATATATTTT

clone_size: NA
j_call: TRBJ2-3
v_call: TRBV5-4
d_call: TRBD1
cdr3_aa: CASSLAGGIDTQYF
cdr3_nt: TGTGCCAGCAGCTTGGCAGGGGGCATAGATACGCAGTATTTT

clone_size: NA
j_call: TRBJ2-7
v_call: TRBV30
d_call: TRBD2
cdr3_aa: CAFGGSSYEQYF
cdr3_nt: TGTGCCTTCGGGGGGAGCTCCTACGAGCAGTACTTC

clone_size: NA
j_call: TRBJ1-2
v_call: TRBV7-2
d_call: TRBD1
cdr3_aa: CASSSPTMTGGIYGYTF
cdr3_nt: TGTGCCAGCAGCTCCCCCACCATGACAGGGGGCATTTATGGCTACACCTTC

clone_size: NA
j_call: TRBJ2-7
v_call: TRBV19
d_call: TRBD2
cdr3_aa: CASSMGGGGYEQYF
cdr3_nt: TGTGCCAGTAGTATGGGCGGCGGGGGCTACGAGCAGTACTTC

clone_size: NA
j_call: TRBJ1-2
v_call: TRBV11-2
d_call: NA
cdr3_aa: CASSSLRGTNYGYTF
cdr3_nt: TGTGCCAGCAGTTCGCTACGGGGAACTAACTATGGCTACACCTTC

clone_size: NA
j_call: TRBJ2-7
v_call: TRBV5-1
d_call: NA
cdr3_aa: CASSFRFNSYEQYF
cdr3_nt: TGCGCCAGCAGCTTCAGGTTTAATTCCTACGAGCAGTACTTC

clone_size: NA
j_call: TRBJ1-5
v_call: TRBV3-1/TRBV3-2
d_call: NA
cdr3_aa: CASSQATGGTQPQHF
cdr3_nt: TGTGCCAGCAGCCAAGCGACGGGAGGGACTCAGCCCCAGCATTTT

clone_size: once
j_call: TRBJ2-2
v_call: TRBV19
d_call: TRBD2
cdr3_aa: CASSRGGRTGELFF
cdr3_nt: TGTGCCAGTAGTCGGGGGGGGCGAACCGGGGAGCTGTTTTTT

clone_size: NA
j_call: TRBJ1-1
v_call: TRBV7-6
d_call: NA
cdr3_aa: CASSFHSGTEAFF
cdr3_nt: TGTGCCAGCAGCTTCCATTCGGGTACTGAAGCTTTCTTT

clone_size: NA
j_call: TRBJ2-3
v_call: TRBV10-3
d_call: NA
cdr3_aa: CAISEAGARTDTQYF
cdr3_nt: TGTGCCATCAGTGAGGCGGGGGCGCGCACAGATACGCAGTATTTT

clone_size: NA
j_call: TRBJ1-1
v_call: TRBV19
d_call: NA
cdr3_aa: CASSSARENTEAFF
cdr3_nt: TGTGCCAGTAGCTCCGCCAGGGAGAACACTGAAGCTTTCTTT

clone_size: NA
j_call: TRBJ2-4
v_call: TRBV7-2
d_call: TRBD2
cdr3_aa: CASSLRLAGYLLAKNIQYF
cdr3_nt: TGTGCCAGCAGCTTAAGGCTAGCGGGGTACCTGCTAGCCAAAAACATTCAGTACTTC

clone_size: NA
j_call: TRBJ2-3
v_call: TRBV5-4
d_call: NA
cdr3_aa: CASSQPGVGTDTQYF
cdr3_nt: TGTGCCAGCAGCCAGCCGGGGGTGGGCACAGATACGCAGTATTTT

clone_size: NA
j_call: TRBJ2-5
v_call: TRBV30
d_call: NA
cdr3_aa: CAWGGGGGLEETQYF
cdr3_nt: TGTGCCTGGGGGGGAGGAGGGGGCTTAGAAGAGACCCAGTACTTC

clone_size: NA
j_call: TRBJ2-6
v_call: TRBV5-1
d_call: TRBD1
cdr3_aa: CASSPTGTGASGANVLTF
cdr3_nt: TGCGCCAGCAGCCCCACCGGGACAGGGGCCAGTGGGGCCAACGTCCTGACTTTC

clone_size: NA
j_call: TRBJ1-2
v_call: TRBV15
d_call: NA
cdr3_aa: CATSIAEVGYGYTF
cdr3_nt: TGTGCCACCAGCATAGCTGAGGTTGGCTATGGCTACACCTTC

clone_size: NA
j_call: TRBJ2-6
v_call: TRBV5-1
d_call: NA
cdr3_aa: CASSLDGSTGANVLTF
cdr3_nt: TGCGCCAGCAGCTTAGACGGGTCCACTGGGGCCAACGTCCTGACTTTC

clone_size: NA
j_call: TRBJ1-2
v_call: TRBV5-1
d_call: NA
cdr3_aa: CASSYTPASEGRGANYGYTF
cdr3_nt: TGCGCCAGCAGCTACACACCAGCTTCCGAGGGCAGGGGAGCTAACTATGGCTACACCTTC

clone_size: NA
j_call: TRBJ2-7
v_call: TRBV14
d_call: NA
cdr3_aa: CASSQDEGHLSSYEQYF
cdr3_nt: TGTGCCAGCAGCCAAGATGAGGGCCACTTAAGTTCCTACGAGCAGTACTTC

clone_size: NA
j_call: TRBJ1-2
v_call: TRBV19
d_call: NA
cdr3_aa: CASSIQLRATGGYTF
cdr3_nt: TGTGCCAGTAGTATTCAACTTCGGGCCACGGGGGGCTACACCTTC

clone_size: NA
j_call: TRBJ1-6
v_call: TRBV19
d_call: NA
cdr3_aa: CASSIAQRVSPLHF
cdr3_nt: TGTGCCAGTAGTATAGCACAGCGGGTTTCACCCCTCCACTTT

clone_size: NA
j_call: TRBJ2-3
v_call: TRBV19
d_call: TRBD1
cdr3_aa: CASSNRGRETDTQYF
cdr3_nt: TGTGCCAGTAGTAACAGGGGGCGCGAAACAGATACGCAGTATTTT

clone_size: NA
j_call: TRBJ2-2
v_call: TRBV6-5
d_call: NA
cdr3_aa: CASGHTTNTGELFF
cdr3_nt: TGTGCCAGCGGACACACTACGAACACCGGGGAGCTGTTTTTT

clone_size: NA
j_call: TRBJ1-5
v_call: TRBV30
d_call: NA
cdr3_aa: CAWSSGNSNQPQHF
cdr3_nt: TGTGCCTGGAGCAGCGGGAATAGCAATCAGCCCCAGCATTTT

clone_size: once
j_call: TRBJ1-3
v_call: TRBV4-1
d_call: NA
cdr3_aa: CASSQVGGRNTIYF
cdr3_nt: TGCGCCAGCAGCCAAGTGGGGGGGCGAAACACCATATATTTT

clone_size: NA
j_call: TRBJ1-5
v_call: TRBV6-5
d_call: NA
cdr3_aa: CAGQPYPYSNQPQHF
cdr3_nt: TGTGCGGGACAACCGTATCCCTATAGCAATCAGCCCCAGCATTTT

clone_size: NA
j_call: TRBJ2-5
v_call: TRBV10-1
d_call: NA
cdr3_aa: CASSRVETQYF
cdr3_nt: TGCGCCAGCAGCAGGGTGGAGACCCAGTACTTC

clone_size: NA
j_call: TRBJ1-5
v_call: TRBV7-8
d_call: NA
cdr3_aa: CASSTRGDQPQHF
cdr3_nt: TGTGCCAGCAGCACCAGGGGTGATCAGCCCCAGCATTTT

clone_size: NA
j_call: TRBJ2-1
v_call: TRBV29-1
d_call: TRBD2
cdr3_aa: CSARAGDNSYNEQFF
cdr3_nt: TGCAGCGCCCGAGCGGGGGACAACTCCTACAATGAGCAGTTCTTC

clone_size: NA
j_call: TRBJ2-7
v_call: TRBV24-1
d_call: TRBD1
cdr3_aa: CATSDGQGYEQYF
cdr3_nt: TGTGCCACCAGTGATGGACAGGGCTACGAGCAGTACTTC

clone_size: NA
j_call: TRBJ2-2
v_call: TRBV10-1
d_call: TRBD2
cdr3_aa: CASSEGKPGTSGGETNTGELFF
cdr3_nt: TGCGCCAGCAGTGAGGGGAAACCCGGGACTAGCGGGGGGGAAACGAACACCGGGGAGCTGTTTTTT

clone_size: NA
j_call: TRBJ2-5
v_call: TRBV7-2
d_call: TRBD2
cdr3_aa: CASSPRGVSGGLETQYF
cdr3_nt: TGTGCCAGCAGCCCTAGGGGCGTTAGCGGGGGGCTTGAGACCCAGTACTTC

clone_size: NA
j_call: TRBJ2-5
v_call: TRBV2
d_call: TRBD1
cdr3_aa: CASIFLGTGQETQYF
cdr3_nt: TGTGCCAGCATCTTCCTGGGGACAGGCCAAGAGACCCAGTACTTC

clone_size: NA
j_call: TRBJ2-6
v_call: TRBV18
d_call: TRBD1
cdr3_aa: CASSKEQGAGANVLTF
cdr3_nt: TGTGCCAGCTCGAAAGAACAGGGGGCTGGGGCCAACGTCCTGACTTTC

clone_size: NA
j_call: TRBJ2-7
v_call: TRBV19
d_call: TRBD1
cdr3_aa: CASKDRVTYEQYF
cdr3_nt: TGTGCCAGTAAGGACAGGGTTACCTACGAGCAGTACTTC

clone_size: NA
j_call: TRBJ2-3
v_call: TRBV11-3
d_call: NA
cdr3_aa: CASGGGAPTDTQYF
cdr3_nt: TGTGCCAGCGGAGGAGGGGCACCCACAGATACGCAGTATTTT

clone_size: once
j_call: TRBJ1-5
v_call: TRBV19
d_call: TRBD1
cdr3_aa: CASTPGQGGQPQHF
cdr3_nt: TGTGCCAGTACCCCGGGACAGGGGGGTCAGCCCCAGCATTTT

clone_size: NA
j_call: TRBJ2-3
v_call: TRBV7-9
d_call: TRBD2
cdr3_aa: CASRRASGTDTQYF
cdr3_nt: TGTGCCAGCAGAAGGGCTAGCGGAACAGATACGCAGTATTTT

clone_size: NA
j_call: TRBJ1-1
v_call: TRBV14
d_call: NA
cdr3_aa: CASSQALDRNTEAFF
cdr3_nt: TGTGCCAGCAGCCAAGCCCTAGACAGGAACACTGAAGCTTTCTTT

clone_size: NA
j_call: TRBJ2-1
v_call: TRBV5-1
d_call: TRBD2
cdr3_aa: CASSLAGGPLDEQFF
cdr3_nt: TGCGCCAGCAGCTTGGCGGGGGGGCCTCTGGATGAGCAGTTCTTC

clone_size: NA
j_call: TRBJ1-6
v_call: TRBV5-5
d_call: NA
cdr3_aa: CASSRTYSGLHF
cdr3_nt: TGTGCCAGCAGCCGAACATACAGCGGCCTCCACTTT

clone_size: NA
j_call: TRBJ2-7
v_call: TRBV6-1
d_call: TRBD2
cdr3_aa: CASSDPRGGNSYEQYF
cdr3_nt: TGTGCCAGCAGTGACCCCCGGGGAGGGAACTCCTACGAGCAGTACTTC

clone_size: NA
j_call: TRBJ1-2
v_call: TRBV4-1
d_call: NA
cdr3_aa: CASSQLLGGYSYTF
cdr3_nt: TGCGCCAGCAGCCAATTACTGGGAGGGTACAGCTACACCTTC

clone_size: NA
j_call: TRBJ1-6
v_call: TRBV25-1
d_call: NA
cdr3_aa: CASSEFGRANSPLHF
cdr3_nt: TGTGCCAGCAGTGAATTTGGCAGGGCGAATTCACCCCTCCACTTT